Listed below are T cell receptor beta chains from one sample, sequenced in a study of blood T cell repertoires in COVID-19. Generated by immunoSEQ multiplex PCR, the TCRdb table keeps only in-frame clones and is missing some. The sample lists just over 300,000 clones, around 87% occurring once. Sequencing used peripheral blood. The source is a man aged 18 to 35 with active or convalescent COVID-19. Each CDR3 is given with its conserved first and last residue. A D gene is named only where the DNA matches it firmly. Rows may omit the clone size; those that give it use once, few, many or a size class.

CDR3aa: CASSHGSGQPQHF
CDR3nt: TGTGCCAGCAGCCACGGTTCAGGACAGCCCCAGCATTTT
d_gene: .
j_gene: TRBJ1-5
abundance: once
v_gene: TRBV3-1/TRBV3-2

CDR3aa: CASSSTGTRQETQYF
CDR3nt: TGTGCCAGCAGCTCGACCGGGACTAGACAAGAGACCCAGTACTTC
d_gene: TRBD2
j_gene: TRBJ2-5
abundance: .
v_gene: TRBV5-6

CDR3aa: CATSRDSGGGGYTF
CDR3nt: TGTGCCACCAGCAGAGATAGCGGGGGCGGTGGCTACACCTTC
d_gene: .
j_gene: TRBJ1-2
abundance: once
v_gene: TRBV15

CDR3aa: CASSYLLAADTQYF
CDR3nt: TGTGCCAGCAGTTACCTACTAGCGGCAGATACGCAGTATTTT
d_gene: TRBD2
j_gene: TRBJ2-3
abundance: .
v_gene: TRBV27

CDR3aa: CSASGVSSAVRQFF
CDR3nt: TGCAGTGCTAGTGGAGTAAGTTCAGCGGTAAGGCAGTTCTTC
d_gene: .
j_gene: TRBJ2-1
abundance: .
v_gene: TRBV20-1

CDR3aa: CASSQGPGEEQYF
CDR3nt: TGCGCCAGCAGCCAGGGACCGGGAGAAGAGCAGTACTTC
d_gene: .
j_gene: TRBJ2-7
abundance: .
v_gene: TRBV4-1

CDR3aa: CASSQQDRGREAFF
CDR3nt: TGTGCCAGCAGCCAACAGGACAGGGGGCGTGAAGCTTTCTTT
d_gene: TRBD1
j_gene: TRBJ1-1
abundance: once
v_gene: TRBV14

CDR3aa: CSVEPRQGYEQYF
CDR3nt: TGCAGCGTTGAACCGCGGCAGGGCTACGAGCAGTACTTC
d_gene: .
j_gene: TRBJ2-7
abundance: .
v_gene: TRBV29-1

CDR3aa: CASSFLRTGGFNTIYF
CDR3nt: TGTGCCAGCAGCTTCCTACGGACAGGGGGCTTCAACACCATATATTTT
d_gene: TRBD1
j_gene: TRBJ1-3
abundance: .
v_gene: TRBV11-2

CDR3aa: CASSSITSGETQYF
CDR3nt: TGTGCCAGCAGCTCGATCACTAGCGGAGAGACCCAGTACTTC
d_gene: TRBD2
j_gene: TRBJ2-5
abundance: .
v_gene: TRBV5-4

CDR3aa: CASSPGGAGNTIYF
CDR3nt: TGCGCCAGCAGCCCGGGGGGTGCTGGAAACACCATATATTTT
d_gene: .
j_gene: TRBJ1-3
abundance: .
v_gene: TRBV4-1

CDR3aa: CASSPTGSEQYF
CDR3nt: TGTGCCAGCTCACCAACAGGGTCCGAGCAGTACTTC
d_gene: .
j_gene: TRBJ2-7
abundance: .
v_gene: TRBV18

CDR3aa: CASSPLADSYNEQFF
CDR3nt: TGTGCCAGCAGCCCCTTAGCGGACTCCTACAATGAGCAGTTCTTC
d_gene: .
j_gene: TRBJ2-1
abundance: .
v_gene: TRBV7-3

CDR3aa: CASSTGTSGGQNTQYF
CDR3nt: TGTGCCAGCAGTACCGGGACTAGCGGGGGTCAAAATACGCAGTATTTT
d_gene: TRBD2
j_gene: TRBJ2-3
abundance: .
v_gene: TRBV6-4

CDR3aa: CASSQNQGPSETQYF
CDR3nt: TGTGCCAGCAGCCAGAACCAGGGGCCCTCGGAGACCCAGTACTTC
d_gene: .
j_gene: TRBJ2-5
abundance: .
v_gene: TRBV7-8

CDR3aa: CASRHWGQGWNTEAFF
CDR3nt: TGTGCCAGCAGACACTGGGGACAGGGATGGAACACTGAAGCTTTCTTT
d_gene: TRBD1
j_gene: TRBJ1-1
abundance: once
v_gene: TRBV5-5

CDR3aa: CASSGTSYGYTF
CDR3nt: TGTGCCAGCAGCGGGACATCCTATGGCTACACCTTC
d_gene: .
j_gene: TRBJ1-2
abundance: once
v_gene: TRBV2

CDR3aa: CASSGGKGNSPLHF
CDR3nt: TGTGCCAGCAGTGGAGGGAAGGGTAATTCACCCCTCCACTTT
d_gene: .
j_gene: TRBJ1-6
abundance: .
v_gene: TRBV2

CDR3aa: CASSQTSTTNEKLFF
CDR3nt: TGTGCCAGCTCACAAACATCAACAACTAATGAAAAACTGTTTTTT
d_gene: .
j_gene: TRBJ1-4
abundance: .
v_gene: TRBV18

CDR3aa: CASSLGVYGAGELFF
CDR3nt: TGCGCCAGCAGCCTTGGTGTTTACGGGGCCGGGGAGCTGTTTTTT
d_gene: .
j_gene: TRBJ2-2
abundance: .
v_gene: TRBV5-1

CDR3aa: CASSRAEAVLYNEQFF
CDR3nt: TGTGCCAGTAGTAGGGCCGAAGCGGTCCTCTACAATGAGCAGTTCTTC
d_gene: .
j_gene: TRBJ2-1
abundance: .
v_gene: TRBV19

CDR3aa: CASSSMLSGGIHF
CDR3nt: TGTGCCAGCAGTTCCATGCTCTCAGGAGGCATCCACTTT
d_gene: .
j_gene: TRBJ1-6
abundance: .
v_gene: TRBV6-5

CDR3aa: CASSYRGGAQPQHF
CDR3nt: TGTGCCAGCAGTTACAGGGGAGGGGCACAGCCCCAGCATTTT
d_gene: .
j_gene: TRBJ1-5
abundance: .
v_gene: TRBV6-5

CDR3aa: CASSHPNYEQYF
CDR3nt: TGCGCCAGCAGCCACCCAAATTACGAGCAGTACTTC
d_gene: .
j_gene: TRBJ2-7
abundance: .
v_gene: TRBV4-3

CDR3aa: CASSPVGGRGQLAYGYTF
CDR3nt: TGCGCCAGCAGCCCCGTGGGGGGTCGCGGGCAGCTCGCCTATGGCTACACCTTC
d_gene: .
j_gene: TRBJ1-2
abundance: .
v_gene: TRBV5-1

CDR3aa: CASSVEGLGGYTF
CDR3nt: TGTGCCAGCAGCGTAGAGGGGCTTGGAGGCTACACCTTC
d_gene: .
j_gene: TRBJ1-2
abundance: .
v_gene: TRBV9

CDR3aa: CASSPLGSLNTEAFF
CDR3nt: TGTGCCAGCTCACCCTTGGGGAGTCTCAACACTGAAGCTTTCTTT
d_gene: .
j_gene: TRBJ1-1
abundance: .
v_gene: TRBV18

CDR3aa: CASSVAGGQGKETQYF
CDR3nt: TGTGCCAGCAGTGTCGCAGGGGGCCAAGGGAAAGAGACCCAGTACTTC
d_gene: TRBD1
j_gene: TRBJ2-5
abundance: .
v_gene: TRBV6-1

CDR3aa: CASTWSGGVEQYF
CDR3nt: TGTGCCAGCACCTGGTCAGGGGGCGTCGAGCAGTACTTC
d_gene: TRBD1
j_gene: TRBJ2-7
abundance: .
v_gene: TRBV11-2

CDR3aa: CASSFRTGDYGYTF
CDR3nt: TGTGCCAGCAGCTTCCGGACAGGGGACTATGGCTACACCTTC
d_gene: TRBD1
j_gene: TRBJ1-2
abundance: .
v_gene: TRBV14

CDR3aa: CSVVVRYYEQYF
CDR3nt: TGCAGCGTTGTGGTCAGGTACTACGAGCAGTACTTC
d_gene: .
j_gene: TRBJ2-7
abundance: once
v_gene: TRBV29-1

CDR3aa: CASSILAGGGETQYF
CDR3nt: TGTGCCAGCAGCATCCTAGCGGGAGGTGGAGAGACCCAGTACTTC
d_gene: TRBD2
j_gene: TRBJ2-5
abundance: few
v_gene: TRBV6-5

CDR3aa: CASSPAQRAGTDTQYF
CDR3nt: TGTGCCAGCAGCCCAGCACAGAGAGCCGGCACAGATACGCAGTATTTT
d_gene: .
j_gene: TRBJ2-3
abundance: .
v_gene: TRBV7-6

CDR3aa: CASQGTMNTEAFF
CDR3nt: TGTGCCAGCCAGGGGACAATGAACACTGAAGCTTTCTTT
d_gene: .
j_gene: TRBJ1-1
abundance: once
v_gene: TRBV6-5